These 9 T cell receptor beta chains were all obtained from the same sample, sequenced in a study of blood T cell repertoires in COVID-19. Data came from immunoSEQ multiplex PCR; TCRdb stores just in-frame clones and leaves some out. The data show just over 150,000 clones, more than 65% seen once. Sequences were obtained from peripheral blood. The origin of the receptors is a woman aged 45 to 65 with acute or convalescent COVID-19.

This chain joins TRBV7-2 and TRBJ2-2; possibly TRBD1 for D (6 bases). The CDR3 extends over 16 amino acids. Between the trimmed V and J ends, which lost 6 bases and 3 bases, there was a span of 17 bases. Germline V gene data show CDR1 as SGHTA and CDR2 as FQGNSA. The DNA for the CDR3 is TGTGCCAGCAGAAAAGGGGGAACTCCCTACACCGGGGAGCTGTTTTTT. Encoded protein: CASRKGGTPYTGELFF.

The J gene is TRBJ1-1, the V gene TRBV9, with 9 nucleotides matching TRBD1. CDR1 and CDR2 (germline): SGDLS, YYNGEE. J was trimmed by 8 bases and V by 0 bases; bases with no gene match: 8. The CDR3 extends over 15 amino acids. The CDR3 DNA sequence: TGTGCCAGCAGCGTAGCTCCGGGACAGGGATCCGAAGCTTTCTTT. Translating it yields CASSVAPGQGSEAFF.

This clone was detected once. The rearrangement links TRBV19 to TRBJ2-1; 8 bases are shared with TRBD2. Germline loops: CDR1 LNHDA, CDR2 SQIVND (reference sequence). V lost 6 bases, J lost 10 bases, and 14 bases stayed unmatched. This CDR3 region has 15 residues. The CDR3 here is CASSRGLAGQGEQFF. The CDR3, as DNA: TGTGCCAGTAGCCGGGGGCTAGCGGGCCAGGGGGAGCAGTTCTTC.

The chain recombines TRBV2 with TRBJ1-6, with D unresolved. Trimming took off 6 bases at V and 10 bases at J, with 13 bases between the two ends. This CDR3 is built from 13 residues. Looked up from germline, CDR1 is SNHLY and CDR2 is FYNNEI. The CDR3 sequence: CASSPGYGSPLHF. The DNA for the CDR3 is TGTGCCAGCAGCCCCGGGTACGGCTCACCCCTCCACTTT.

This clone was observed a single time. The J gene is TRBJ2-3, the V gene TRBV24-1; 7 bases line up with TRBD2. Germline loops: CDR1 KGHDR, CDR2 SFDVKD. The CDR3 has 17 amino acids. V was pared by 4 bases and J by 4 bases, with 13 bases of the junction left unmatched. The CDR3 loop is CATSDPSTAGEADTQYF. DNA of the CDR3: TGTGCCACCAGTGACCCCTCCACGGCGGGAGAGGCAGATACGCAGTATTTT.

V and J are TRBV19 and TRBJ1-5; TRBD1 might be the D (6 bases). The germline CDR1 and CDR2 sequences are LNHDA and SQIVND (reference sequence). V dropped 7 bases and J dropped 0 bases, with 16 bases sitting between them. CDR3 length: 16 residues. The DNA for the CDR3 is TGTGCCAGTAAAGGGGGGGACATCCCTAGCAATCAGCCCCAGCATTTT. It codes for CASKGGDIPSNQPQHF.

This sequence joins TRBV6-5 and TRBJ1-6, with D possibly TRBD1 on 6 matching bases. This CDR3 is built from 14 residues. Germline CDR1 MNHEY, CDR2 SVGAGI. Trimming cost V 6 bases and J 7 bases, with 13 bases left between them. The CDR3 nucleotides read TGTGCCAGCAGCTACCGGACAGCGAATTCACCCCTCCACTTT. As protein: CASSYRTANSPLHF.

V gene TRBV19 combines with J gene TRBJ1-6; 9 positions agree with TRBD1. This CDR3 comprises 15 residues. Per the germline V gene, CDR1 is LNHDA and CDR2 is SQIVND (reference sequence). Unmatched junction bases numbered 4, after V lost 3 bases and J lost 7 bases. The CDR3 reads CASSIDRGFNSPLHF. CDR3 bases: TGTGCCAGTAGTATTGACAGGGGGTTCAATTCACCCCTCCACTTT.

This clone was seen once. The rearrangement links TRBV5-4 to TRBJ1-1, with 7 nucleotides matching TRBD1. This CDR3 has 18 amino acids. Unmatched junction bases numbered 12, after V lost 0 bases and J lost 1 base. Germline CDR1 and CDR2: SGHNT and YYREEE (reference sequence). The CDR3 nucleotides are TGTGCCAGCAGCTTGGCCCAAAGCTGGCGACAGGGGAACACTGAAGCTTTCTTT. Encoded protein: CASSLAQSWRQGNTEAFF.